Presented here are 19 T cell receptor beta chains from one specimen sequenced in a study of T-cell memory formation after mild COVID-19 (dated by TCRdb to about 2021). Libraries were prepared through 5' RACE. TCRdb shows the sequencer as Illumina NovaSeq 6000. TCRdb redid the processing of the public reads, applying fastp at Q25 and MiXCR, and retained in-frame beta chains. One record per CDR3 amino acid sequence lists the most common genes and DNA. Across this sample there are roughly 280,000 distinct CDR3 sequences, with about 16% seen only once. Of the sample, roughly a fifth falls within the top ten clones. Sequencing input: PBMCs or a T cell subset sorted from them (not recorded which). The receptors stem from a man between 18 and 35 years old who had mild COVID-19 (a few samples of this study predate the infection). The sample titles of this study are shuffled in the database, so cell type and time point are left out; the donor was told from shared clones.

The V call is TRBV20-1, the J call TRBJ2-7; tentative D call: TRBD1 (6 bases). CDR1 is DFQATT and CDR2 is SNEGSKA in the germline V gene (reference sequence). V was pared by 6 bases and J by 3 bases, with 9 bases between. The CDR3 is 11 amino acids. CDR3 DNA sequence: TGCAGTGCCAAAGGGGGCTACGAGCAGTACGTC. Translating it yields CSAKGGYEQYV.

This clonotype was counted a few times. The V call is TRBV20-1, the J call TRBJ1-2, with 8 bases identical to TRBD1. CDR3 length equals 13 residues. Germline V gene sequence: CDR1 DFQATT, CDR2 SNEGSKA (reference sequence). V dropped 1 base and J dropped 6; count of bases not matched to a gene: 4. The CDR3 coding sequence is TGCAGTGCTAGAGGCAGGGGGCAGGATGGCTACACCTTC. It translates to CSARGRGQDGYTF.

CDR3 sequence: CASSQDQGTEAFF. CDR3 bases: TGTGCCAGCAGCCAAGATCAGGGCACTGAAGCTTTCTTT. The V and J genes are TRBV14 and TRBJ1-1; TRBD1 might be the D (5 bases). The CDR3 sequence is 13 residues long. V dropped 0 bases and J dropped 4 bases, with 6 bases sitting between them. The germline V gene has CDR1 SGHDN and CDR2 FVKESK.

The chain has TRBV7-2 and TRBJ1-1, with 7 bases fitting TRBD1. J was trimmed by 8 bases and V by 5 bases; bases with no gene match: 5. The CDR3 contains 12 residues. The germline V gene encodes CDR1 SGHTA and CDR2 FQGNSA. CDR3 bases: TGTGCCAGCAGCCTCCAGGGGGACGAAGCTTTCTTT. Translating it yields CASSLQGDEAFF.

This clonotype has only a few counts. This sequence joins TRBV28 and TRBJ2-5; 9 bases fit TRBD1. The CDR3 loop spans 13 amino acids. V dropped 6 bases and J dropped 5; count of bases not matched to a gene: 4. CDR1 is MDHEN and CDR2 is SYDVKM in the germline V gene. The CDR3 region has the DNA TGTGCCAGCAGGTCCGGACAGGGGGAGACCCAGTACTTC. This sequence encodes CASRSGQGETQYF.

This clonotype was seen a handful of times. The chain is built from TRBV12-3 or TRBV12-4 and TRBJ2-1; no reliable D call. V lost 7 bases and J lost 0, with 10 bases in between. The CDR3 spans 14 residues. The DNA of the CDR3 is TGTGCCAGCACCCCTGGCTTCTCCTACAATGAGCAGTTCTTC. This sequence encodes CASTPGFSYNEQFF.

The J gene is TRBJ2-2, the V gene TRBV5-5; no clear D gene. This CDR3 is built from 14 residues. Germline V gene data show CDR1 as SGHKS and CDR2 as YYEKEE (reference sequence). With 5 bases removed from V and 7 bases from J, the gap between germline ends came to 15 bases. DNA for the CDR3: TGTGCCAGCAGTTTGACAATGGGCAGCGGGGAGCTGTTTTTT. It encodes CASSLTMGSGELFF.

This chain joins TRBV7-2 and TRBJ2-3; 9 positions agree with TRBD2. The germline CDR1 and CDR2 sequences are SGHTA and FQGNSA. V was pared by 6 bases and J by 5 bases, with 6 bases of the junction left unmatched. The CDR3 is made up of 14 amino acids. The CDR3, as DNA: TGTGCCAGCAGTCCGGGACTAGCTAGAGATACGCAGTATTTT. As protein: CASSPGLARDTQYF.

The rearrangement uses TRBV4-3 and TRBJ2-1; no firm D call. The CDR3 has 17 residues. V gave up 1 base and J gave up 2 bases, with 15 bases separating them. CDR1 is LGHNA, CDR2 YSLEER, per germline. CDR3 DNA: TGCGCCAGCAGCCAAGGCCCCTCGGGCGGTCCCTACAATGAGCAGTTCTTC. Residues: CASSQGPSGGPYNEQFF.

The gene calls are TRBV11-2 and TRBJ2-5; D uncertain. Looked up from germline, CDR1 is SGHAT and CDR2 is FQNNGV. Trimming left V 4 bases short and J 2 bases short, with 8 bases between. There are 13 residues in the CDR3. In DNA form, the CDR3 reads TGTGCCAGCAGCTCGGACCCGCAAGAGACCCAGTACTTC. Translating gives CASSSDPQETQYF.

The chain employs TRBV7-8 and TRBJ1-1, with D maybe TRBD1 (5 bases). This CDR3 is 13 amino acids long. The V end was cut by 5 bases, the J end by 3 bases, with 10 bases between. CDR1 is SGHVS and CDR2 is FQNEAQ in the germline V gene. The CDR3 DNA follows: TGTGCCAGCAGCCCCGTGGGGGACACTGAAGCTTTCTTT. Protein sequence: CASSPVGDTEAFF.

CDR3 DNA sequence: TGCAGTGCTCAACGATTCGGCCCGTTAGCCAAAAACATTCAGTACTTC. Translated: CSAQRFGPLAKNIQYF. The genes are TRBV20-1 and TRBJ2-4; unclear D gene. Looked up from germline, CDR1 is DFQATT and CDR2 is SNEGSKA (reference sequence). V was cut by 5 bases and J by 0 bases, with 17 bases left in between. This CDR3 is 16 amino acids long.

The CDR3: CASRGDRGLRTEAFF. CDR3 nucleotides: TGTGCCAGCAGGGGGGACAGGGGGCTGCGGACTGAAGCTTTCTTT. The rearrangement links TRBV3-1 to TRBJ1-1; 12 bases are a match to TRBD1. Germline V gene lookup returns CDR1 LGHDT and CDR2 YNNKEL (reference sequence). J was trimmed by 5 bases and V by 6 bases; bases with no gene match: 7. The CDR3 totals 15 residues.

The chain joins TRBV25-1 to TRBJ1-2; no clear D. The germline V gene has CDR1 MGHDK and CDR2 SYGVNS. This CDR3 comprises 13 residues. Trimming removed 4 bases at V and 4 bases at J, with 10 bases between. The CDR3 DNA sequence: TGTGCCAGCAGTGCATGGGATTTCTATGGCTACACCTTC. Translating gives CASSAWDFYGYTF.

This clonotype was recorded a few times. The V call is TRBV5-5, the J call TRBJ2-5; TRBD2 matches 9 bases. Trimming cost V 3 bases and J 5 bases; bases outside gene matches: 14. Per germline, CDR1 SGHKS and CDR2 YYEKEE (reference sequence). CDR3 length: 17 amino acids. DNA for the CDR3: TGTGCCAGCAGCTCGCCGACTAGCGGCGGAGGGGCCGAGACCCAGTACTTC. Protein sequence: CASSSPTSGGGAETQYF.

The chain couples TRBV20-1 to TRBJ1-2, with a possible D match to TRBD1 (5 bases). The V end was cut by 3 bases, the J end by 4 bases, with 15 bases between. Germline V gene sequence: CDR1 DFQATT, CDR2 SNEGSKA (reference sequence). The CDR3 is 14 residues long. CDR3 sequence (DNA): TGCAGTGCTAGTGCAGGGCGGGAGTTCTATGGCTACACCTTC. Translated: CSASAGREFYGYTF.

V is TRBV4-1 and J is TRBJ2-1; 13 bases are shared with TRBD2. CDR3 length: 15 amino acids. The J segment lost 5 bases and the V segment lost 4 bases, leaving 2 bases of the junction unmatched. CDR1 and CDR2 (germline): MGHRA, YSYEKL. The CDR3 spells CASSRTSGRDNEQFF. CDR3 nucleotide sequence: TGCGCCAGCAGCCGGACTAGCGGGAGAGACAATGAGCAGTTCTTC.

There are many counts of this clonotype. J is TRBJ2-3 and V is TRBV6-5, with 10 bases matching TRBD1. CDR3 length equals 15 residues. Trimming removed 5 bases from V and 7 bases from J; junction bases left unmatched: 9. CDR1 is MNHEY, CDR2 SVGAGI, per germline. CDR3 nucleotide sequence: TGTGCCAGCAGTCCGCAATCGACAGGGGGCCATACGCAGTATTTT. This translates into CASSPQSTGGHTQYF.

The V gene is TRBV7-9, the J gene TRBJ1-2, with D possibly TRBD1 on 5 matching bases. V lost 3 bases and J 2 bases, leaving 19 bases between the germline ends. The CDR3 is 17 residues long. Germline lookup yields CDR1 SEHNR and CDR2 FQNEAQ (reference sequence). The CDR3 region has the DNA TGTGCCAGCAGCTTGCCCCGGCGAGAACAGGTGAACTATGGCTACACCTTC. It encodes CASSLPRREQVNYGYTF.